Each of the 18 T cell receptor beta chains below was sequenced from the same sample in a study of PD-L1 blockade in urothelial cancer. The data were produced by immunoSEQ multiplex PCR, yet TCRdb's version contains in-frame clones alone and is incomplete. The sample includes fewer than 75,000 clones, 84% seen only once; the top ten take roughly 4.5%. This specimen was PBMCs, taken around atezolizumab (anti-PD-L1) treatment. Receptors originate from a man between 65 and 79 years old with urothelial cancer.

In its sample, this clone was seen a few times. CDR3: CASGFPRGAYGYTF. In DNA form, the CDR3 reads TGTGCCAGCGGCTTCCCTCGGGGGGCCTATGGCTACACCTTC. This rearrangement joins TRBV28 to TRBJ1-2, with a possible D match to TRBD1 (6 bases). The CDR3 has 14 residues. Per the germline V gene, CDR1 is MDHEN and CDR2 is SYDVKM. Trimming left V 8 bases short and J 4 bases short, with 17 bases between.

The chain links TRBV6-5 to TRBJ2-1; D not certain. This CDR3 is built from 13 residues. Germline CDR1 is MNHEY and CDR2 is SVGAGI. V lost 5 bases and J lost 6, with 11 bases in between. Here the CDR3 reads CASSPIGGNEQFF. Here the CDR3 DNA reads TGTGCCAGCAGTCCTATAGGCGGCAATGAGCAGTTCTTC.

The V gene is TRBV27, the J gene TRBJ2-2; TRBD1 agrees at 7 bases. Germline V gives CDR1 MNHEY, CDR2 SMNVEV (reference sequence). The V and J ends lost 7 bases and 5 bases, in that order; junction bases with no gene match: 13. The CDR3 has 16 residues. The CDR3 is CASKFWQGGQTGELFF. CDR3 in DNA: TGTGCCAGCAAGTTTTGGCAAGGGGGCCAAACCGGGGAGCTGTTTTTT.

The chain couples TRBV6-1 to TRBJ2-2, with 9 nucleotides matching TRBD1. Germline-derived CDR1 and CDR2 are MNHNS and SASEGT. This CDR3 has 16 amino acids. After removal of 4 bases from V and 2 bases from J, the junction contained 5 bases not matched to a gene. The CDR3 region is CASSGGTGLNTGELFF. The DNA for the CDR3 is TGTGCCAGCAGTGGGGGGACAGGGCTAAACACCGGGGAGCTGTTTTTT.

The J gene is TRBJ2-1, the V gene TRBV4-2; 10 nucleotides line up with TRBD2. In germline, CDR1 is LGHNA, CDR2 YNFKEQ. This CDR3 contains 16 residues. V gave up 0 bases and J gave up 5 bases; unmatched junction bases: 4. In DNA, the CDR3 is TGTGCCAGCAGCCAAGAAGCGGGAGGGTTTCACAATGAGCAGTTCTTC. Its protein product is CASSQEAGGFHNEQFF.

The chain combines TRBV27 with TRBJ2-3; 9 nucleotides match TRBD1. The J segment lost 1 base and the V segment lost 10 bases, leaving 9 bases of the junction unmatched. CDR3 length equals 15 residues. Germline assignment: CDR1 MNHEY and CDR2 SMNVEV (reference sequence). The CDR3 DNA follows: TGTGCCACCGAGGACCGGGACAGGGGCACAGATACGCAGTATTTT. It specifies CATEDRDRGTDTQYF.

J is TRBJ2-3 and V is TRBV7-9, with D tentatively TRBD1 (7 bases). Trimming shortened V by 0 bases and J by 6 bases, and 10 bases separated the two germline ends. There are 14 residues in the CDR3. The germline CDR1 and CDR2 sequences are SEHNR and FQNEAQ (reference sequence). CDR3 residues: CASSLAQGGDTQYF. The CDR3 bases are TGTGCCAGCAGCTTAGCGCAGGGGGGTGATACGCAGTATTTT. The whole variable domain, remainder taken from reference TRBV7-9 and TRBJ2-3, is DTGVSQNPRHKITKRGQNVTFRCDPISEHNRLYWYRQTLGQGPEFLTYFQNEAQLEKSRLLSDRFSAERPKGSFSTLEIQRTEQGDSAMYLCASSLAQGGDTQYFGPGTRLTVL.

This clone was found once. The chain combines TRBV28 with TRBJ2-5; D is possibly TRBD1 (5 bases). The CDR3 runs 14 residues. V dropped 1 base and J dropped 2 bases, with 8 bases sitting between them. From germline, CDR1 is MDHEN and CDR2 SYDVKM. The CDR3 loop reads CASSLFTGQETQYF. Here the CDR3 DNA reads TGTGCCAGCAGTTTATTTACAGGACAAGAGACCCAGTACTTC.

This chain joins TRBV11-2 and TRBJ2-5, with 9 bases aligning to TRBD2. Germline V gene data show CDR1 as SGHAT and CDR2 as FQNNGV. With 4 bases clipped from V and 4 bases from J, the junction kept 13 bases outside the gene matches. The CDR3 runs 17 residues. The CDR3 here is CASSSPRAGGERETQYF. The CDR3 DNA follows: TGTGCCAGCAGCTCGCCTCGAGCGGGGGGCGAAAGAGAGACCCAGTACTTC.

This clone showed up just once. The CDR3 DNA reads TGTGCCAGCAGCATTACCCGGGACTGGAGCTCCTACGAGCAGTACTTC. This gives the protein CASSITRDWSSYEQYF. The rearrangement links TRBV11-2 to TRBJ2-7, with a tentative D call TRBD2 (6 bases). V lost 5 bases and J lost 0, with 17 bases in between. There are 16 residues in the CDR3. Germline V gene lookup returns CDR1 SGHAT and CDR2 FQNNGV.

This clone came up a few times. The CDR3 loop reads CASSEGGGLNQPQHF. The CDR3 coding sequence is TGTGCCAGCAGTGAAGGGGGGGGCCTCAATCAGCCCCAGCATTTT. V gene TRBV2 combines with J gene TRBJ1-5; TRBD1 might be the D (6 bases). The V gene's germline CDR1 is SNHLY and CDR2 FYNNEI. Trimming pared 1 base from V and 3 bases from J, leaving 10 bases between. The CDR3 is made up of 15 amino acids.

The chain has TRBV5-1 and TRBJ1-3; D is possibly TRBD1 (6 bases). Germline CDR1 reads SGHRS; CDR2 reads YFSETQ. V dropped 0 bases and J dropped 4 bases, with 14 bases sitting between them. This CDR3 is 16 amino acids long. This CDR3 is CASSLGAQGSGNTIYF. The CDR3 DNA reads TGCGCCAGCAGCTTGGGGGCACAGGGCTCCGGAAACACCATATATTTT.

The genes are TRBV5-1 and TRBJ2-7; 7 bases match TRBD2. Germline CDR1 SGHRS, CDR2 YFSETQ. This CDR3 is 14 amino acids long. V trimming: 0 bases; J trimming: 6 bases; junction bases outside the gene matches: 6. The CDR3 sequence is CASSLGVAGVEQYF. The CDR3 DNA reads TGCGCCAGCAGCTTGGGGGTGGCGGGAGTCGAGCAGTACTTC. Variable domain in full (rest from reference TRBV5-1 and TRBJ2-7): KAGVTQTPRYLIKTRGQQVTLSCSPISGHRSVSWYQQTPGQGLQFLFEYFSETQRNKGNFPGRFSGRQFSNSRSEMNVSTLELGDSALYLCASSLGVAGVEQYFGPGTRLTVT.

The V gene is TRBV15, the J gene TRBJ2-1; D may be TRBD1 (5 bases). The V gene lost 0 bases and the J gene lost 3 bases, with 18 bases spanning the gap. The CDR3 length is 18 residues. Germline CDR1 and CDR2: LNHNV and YYDKDF (reference sequence). In DNA form, the CDR3 reads TGTGCCACCAGCAGAGATAAGGATAGGGGTCGGGTCTACAATGAGCAGTTCTTC. As protein: CATSRDKDRGRVYNEQFF.

The chain has TRBV5-5 and TRBJ2-3, with TRBD2 matching over 8 bases. The V gene end was trimmed by 6 bases and the J gene end by 4 bases; junction bases not matched to a gene: 10. This CDR3 contains 15 residues. Germline V gene data show CDR1 as SGHKS and CDR2 as YYEKEE (reference sequence). The CDR3 DNA sequence: TGTGCCAGCACGTACCGGGAGGGCCTACCAGATACGCAGTATTTT. Its protein product is CASTYREGLPDTQYF.

V is TRBV25-1 and J is TRBJ1-1; D might be TRBD1 (5 bases). The CDR3 totals 16 residues. V lost 1 base and J 5 bases, leaving 17 bases between the germline ends. Germline loops: CDR1 MGHDK, CDR2 SYGVNS. CDR3 amino acids: CASSEFIRAGPTEAFF. CDR3 nucleotides: TGTGCCAGCAGTGAATTTATCAGGGCAGGGCCAACTGAAGCTTTCTTT.

The V gene is TRBV6-1, the J gene TRBJ1-2; D is unresolved. CDR1 MNHNS and CDR2 SASEGT come from the germline V gene. The CDR3 length is 15 residues. V shed 3 bases and J shed 1 base, with 12 bases lying between them. The CDR3 nucleotides are TGTGCCAGCAGTGATCCCATTACAGTTAACTATGGCTACACCTTC. Translating gives CASSDPITVNYGYTF.

The chain combines TRBV5-5 with TRBJ1-1; 9 positions match TRBD1. This CDR3 region has 15 residues. The V gene end was trimmed by 1 base and the J gene end by 4 bases; junction bases not matched to a gene: 5. Germline CDR1 is SGHKS and CDR2 is YYEKEE (reference sequence). CDR3 DNA: TGTGCCAGCAGCTTGTTCGAGACAGGGGGCACTGAAGCTTTCTTT. Translated, it gives CASSLFETGGTEAFF. Looking up the rest from reference TRBV5-5 and TRBJ1-1 gives the full variable domain: DAGVTQSPTHLIKTRGQQVTLRCSPISGHKSVSWYQQVLGQGPQFIFQYYEKEERGRGNFPDRFSARQFPNYSSELNVNALLLGDSALYLCASSLFETGGTEAFFGQGTRLTVV.